This T cell receptor (beta chain) was sequenced during a study of cytomegalovirus exposure and HLA in healthy donors. Across the whole study: The 100 to 150 validation repertoires matched the 666 first-cohort repertoires in platform, a later analysis reported.

Study-level points and caveats: The authors enumerated 180 or so TCR beta chains as linked to cytomegalovirus. It was reported that the classifier diagnosed cytomegalovirus status with high specificity and sensitivity in both the original and validation cohorts. According to a subsequent analysis, TCR clusters from the first cohort were inclined to appear together in the 120 validation repertoires.

The CDR3 covers 15 residues. The V gene's germline CDR1 is SGHTA and CDR2 FQGTGA. Trimming removed 1 base at V and 0 bases at J, with 9 bases between. The method was immunoSEQ multiplex PCR; TCRdb's version includes in-frame clones alone and lacks a portion of them. In the table there are about 180,000 clones, roughly 85% of which are singletons. This clone was counted a few times. What it binds is not known. The TCR originated in a man in his late teens or twenties in good health and CMV-seropositive. The sequenced material came from PBMCs. V gene TRBV7-3 combines with J gene TRBJ1-1; the D gene is possibly TRBD1 (5 bases). DNA for the CDR3: TGTGCCAGCAGCTTAAGTCGGGGGGTGAACACTGAAGCTTTCTTT. This encodes CASSLSRGVNTEAFF.